The source of this T cell receptor (beta chain) is a study of regulatory T cells in long-lasting Graves disease. Time point: newly diagnosed GD, antithyroid drugs for less than 3 months. TCR sequences were obtained from RNA taken from PBMCs. Broader study findings: The study found lower TCR diversity in persistent Graves' patients than in newly diagnosed ones. Persistent disease showed a preference for TRBV28, TRBJ1-2 and TRBJ2-5.

CDR3 length equals 14 residues. The V segment lost 4 bases and the J segment 4 bases; nucleotides outside the gene matches: 4. Germline V CDR1 and CDR2: SNHLY, FYNNEI. This clonotype occurred many times. What it recognizes is unknown. iRepertoire HTBI primers and Arm-PCR of CDR3 regions built TCR beta libraries. MiXCR, applied by TCRdb to the multiplex PCR reads, yields one record per CDR3 protein. The table lists 500,000 or so distinct CDR3 sequences, about 16% of them singletons. The data also belong to a second study, concerning T cells in Graves' hyperthyroidism and ophthalmopathy. As reported in that work: Reasons for excluding patients were uncontrolled infection, other autoimmune disease, pregnancy or lactation. The primer set for the first-round RT-PCR of the TCR CDR3 was HTBI.

The origin of this receptor is a woman aged 35 to 59 with Graves disease. The material was peripheral blood mononuclear cells (PBMCs), obtained at new diagnosis, from a patient treated with antithyroid drugs. The J gene is TRBJ2-1, the V gene TRBV2, with 7 positions matching TRBD2. CDR3 protein: CASSVRGRYNEQFF. CDR3 DNA: TGTGCCAGCAGTGTGCGCGGGAGATACAATGAGCAGTTCTTC.